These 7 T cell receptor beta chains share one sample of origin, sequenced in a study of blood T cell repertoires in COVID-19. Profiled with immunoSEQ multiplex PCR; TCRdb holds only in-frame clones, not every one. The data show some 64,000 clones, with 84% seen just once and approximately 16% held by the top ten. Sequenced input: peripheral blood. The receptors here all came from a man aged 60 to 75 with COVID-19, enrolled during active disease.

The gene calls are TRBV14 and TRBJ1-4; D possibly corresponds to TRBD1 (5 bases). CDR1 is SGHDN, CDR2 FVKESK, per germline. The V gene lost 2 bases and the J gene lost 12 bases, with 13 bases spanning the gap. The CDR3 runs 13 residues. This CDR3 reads CASSQSLGVELFF. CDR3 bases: TGTGCCAGCAGCCAATCTTTAGGGGTGGAACTGTTTTTT.

Written as DNA, the CDR3 is TGCGCCAGCAGCTCTGTCCCCGGGTCCATTTATGAGCAGTTCTTC. It encodes CASSSVPGSIYEQFF. The chain recombines TRBV5-1 with TRBJ2-1, with D unclear. Deletions cut 3 bases from V and 8 bases from J, with 18 bases between. The CDR3 totals 15 residues. From germline, CDR1 is SGHRS and CDR2 YFSETQ.

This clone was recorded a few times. In nucleotides, the CDR3 is TGCAGTGCTAGTTATGCTAGCGGCTACGAGCAGTACTTC. Translating it yields CSASYASGYEQYF. The chain employs TRBV20-1 and TRBJ2-7, with 7 nucleotides matching TRBD2. Germline CDR1 DFQATT, CDR2 SNEGSKA (reference sequence). V trimming: 3 bases; J trimming: 3 bases; junction bases outside the gene matches: 5. This CDR3 contains 13 residues.

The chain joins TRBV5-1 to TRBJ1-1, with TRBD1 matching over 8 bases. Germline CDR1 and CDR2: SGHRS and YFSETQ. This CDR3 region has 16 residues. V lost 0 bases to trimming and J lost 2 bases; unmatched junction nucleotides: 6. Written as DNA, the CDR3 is TGCGCCAGCAGCTTGGGGTCAGGGGGCTTAAACACTGAAGCTTTCTTT. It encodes CASSLGSGGLNTEAFF.

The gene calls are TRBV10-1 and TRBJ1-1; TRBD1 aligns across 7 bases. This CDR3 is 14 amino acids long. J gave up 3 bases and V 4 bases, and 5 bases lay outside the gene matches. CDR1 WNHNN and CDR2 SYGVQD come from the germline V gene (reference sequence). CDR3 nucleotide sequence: TGCGCCAGCAGTGTAGGGGGCCCGTACACTGAAGCTTTCTTT. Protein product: CASSVGGPYTEAFF.

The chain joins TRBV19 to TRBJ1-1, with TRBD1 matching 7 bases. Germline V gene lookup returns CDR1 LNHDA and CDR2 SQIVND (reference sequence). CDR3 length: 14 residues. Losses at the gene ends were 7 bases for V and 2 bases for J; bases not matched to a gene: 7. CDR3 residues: CASTVRQGNTEAFF. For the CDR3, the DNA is TGTGCCAGTACCGTGCGACAGGGCAACACTGAAGCTTTCTTT.

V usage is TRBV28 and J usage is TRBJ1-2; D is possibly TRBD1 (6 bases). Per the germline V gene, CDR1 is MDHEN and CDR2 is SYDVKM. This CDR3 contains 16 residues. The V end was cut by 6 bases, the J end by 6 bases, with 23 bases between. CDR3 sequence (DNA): TGTGCCAGCAGGGATCTAGGACAGCCCTTAAGCGATGGCTACACCTTC. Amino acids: CASRDLGQPLSDGYTF.